The subject of this entry is one T cell receptor (beta chain). This record comes from a study of blood T cell repertoires in COVID-19. Study as a whole: The United States, Italy and Spain supplied acute and convalescent COVID-19 samples. The cDNA or gDNA used as material had been derived from T cells, B-cell-depleted T cells, or PBMCs.

CDR1 and CDR2 (germline): LNHDA, SQIVND (reference sequence). V lost 1 base to trimming and J lost 1 base, with 7 bases between them. There are 14 residues in the CDR3. As processed by the authors: Reference gene primer amplification gave nucleated cell count estimates. Measured with immunoSEQ multiplex PCR; TCRdb has only the in-frame clones, and not every one. V and J calls and clone size are copied from that table; D and trimming were computed from the DNA. Of a few hundred thousand clones in the sample, around nine tenths were seen once. What was sequenced was peripheral blood. The chain combines TRBV19 with TRBJ1-1, with D uncertain. This receptor was taken from a man in his forties who had recovered from COVID-19. The CDR3 nucleotides are TGTGCCAGTAGTATAGGCCGACAGAACACTGAAGCTTTCTTT. Its translation is CASSIGRQNTEAFF.